The 11 T cell receptor beta chains listed next were all sequenced from one sample in a study of T-cell memory formation after mild COVID-19. TCRdb ran MiXCR on the 5' RACE reads and lists one entry per CDR3 protein. The sample includes 250,000 to 350,000 distinct CDR3 sequences, roughly a fifth seen only once; the top ten take 20% to 25%. The specimen was PBMCs or a T cell subset sorted from them (not recorded which). The receptors shown here come from a man younger than 35 who had mild COVID-19 (a few samples of this study predate the infection). Cell type and time point are not known.

The genes are TRBV5-1 and TRBJ2-3, with D possibly being TRBD2 (6 bases). V shed 0 bases and J shed 6 bases, with 14 bases lying between them. This CDR3 region has 15 residues. From germline, CDR1 is SGHRS and CDR2 YFSETQ. The CDR3 loop reads CASSLEAGRRDTQYF. The CDR3, as DNA: TGCGCCAGCAGCTTGGAGGCGGGGCGGCGGGATACGCAGTATTTT.

This clonotype occurred a few times. The chain couples TRBV7-9 to TRBJ2-5, with 7 bases lining up with TRBD1. This CDR3 spans 16 amino acids. J lost 3 bases, V lost 2 bases, and 9 bases had no gene match. Germline CDR1 reads SEHNR; CDR2 reads FQNEAQ (reference sequence). This CDR3 is CASSLFPTGMKETQYF. As DNA, the CDR3 is TGTGCCAGCAGCTTATTCCCGACAGGGATGAAAGAGACCCAGTACTTC.

The chain's CDR3 is CANQDRGPFSGANVLTF. The CDR3 region has the DNA TGCGCCAACCAGGACAGGGGCCCTTTCTCTGGGGCCAACGTCCTGACTTTC. The chain has TRBV5-1 and TRBJ2-6, with 9 bases identical to TRBD1. The CDR3 is made up of 17 amino acids. V dropped 9 bases and J dropped 0; count of bases not matched to a gene: 10. The germline V gene encodes CDR1 SGHRS and CDR2 YFSETQ.

The chain uses TRBV6-4 and TRBJ2-1; D may be TRBD2 (6 bases). CDR1 MRHNA and CDR2 SNTAGT come from the germline V gene. Trimming pared 0 bases from V and 6 bases from J, leaving 15 bases between. The CDR3 runs 16 residues. The CDR3 DNA reads TGTGCCAGCAGTGACTCGAATGGCGGGGAGCTCAATGAGCAGTTCTTC. Encoded protein: CASSDSNGGELNEQFF.

Note on this clonotype: This may come from a read error, since a much larger clone is one base off. V and J are TRBV7-2 and TRBJ1-4; D call uncertain. CDR3 size: 14 residues. Germline CDR1 is SGHTA and CDR2 is FQGNSA. Deletions cut 2 bases from V and 0 bases from J, with 4 bases between. The CDR3 spells CASSLTATNEKLFF. The CDR3 DNA is TGTGCCAGCAGCTTAACAGCAACTAATGAAAAACTGTTTTTT.

This clonotype showed up just a few times. V and J are TRBV6-5 and TRBJ1-1; D not certain. The ends were cut back, 4 bases at V and 0 bases at J, with 6 bases in the middle. This CDR3 has 13 amino acids. Germline loops: CDR1 MNHEY, CDR2 SVGAGI. The CDR3 sequence is CASSSHMNTEAFF. The CDR3 bases are TGTGCCAGCAGTTCCCACATGAACACTGAAGCTTTCTTT.

This chain links TRBV12-3 or TRBV12-4 with TRBJ1-2; possible D gene TRBD1, 6 bases. The CDR3 is 12 residues long. V lost 5 bases and J 7 bases, leaving 11 bases between the germline ends. DNA for the CDR3: TGTGCCAGCAGTGCTCAGGGGATTGGCTACACCTTC. Protein product: CASSAQGIGYTF.

The J gene is TRBJ1-5, the V gene TRBV9, with TRBD1 as a possible D gene (5 bases). Germline CDR1 SGDLS, CDR2 YYNGEE. V was cut by 0 bases and J by 6 bases, with 10 bases left in between. The CDR3 extends over 14 amino acids. The CDR3 sequence: CASSVEGETQPQHF. In DNA form, the CDR3 reads TGTGCCAGCAGCGTAGAAGGGGAGACTCAGCCCCAGCATTTT. The full variable domain, its missing parts supplied by reference TRBV9 and TRBJ1-5, is DSGVTQTPKHLITATGQRVTLRCSPRSGDLSVYWYQQSLDQGLQFLIQYYNGEERAKGNILERFSAQQFPDLHSELNLSSLELGDSALYFCASSVEGETQPQHFGDGTRLSIL.

This clonotype has just a few counts. This chain connects TRBV9 to TRBJ2-1; 7 bases are shared with TRBD1. This CDR3 has 13 amino acids. Germline values: CDR1 SGDLS, CDR2 YYNGEE. V gave up 4 bases and J gave up 9 bases; unmatched junction bases: 7. CDR3: CASSSRQGIEQFF. CDR3 sequence (DNA): TGTGCCAGCAGCTCGCGACAGGGCATTGAGCAGTTCTTC.

This clonotype was counted a few times. The chain carries TRBV5-1 and TRBJ1-1; no firm D call. V shed 5 bases and J shed 5 bases, with 10 bases lying between them. This CDR3 contains 12 residues. CDR1 and CDR2 (germline): SGHRS, YFSETQ. CDR3 bases: TGCGCCAGCAGGGGAGGGAGAACTGAAGCTTTCTTT. Protein: CASRGGRTEAFF.

This clonotype was counted ten times or more. This chain links TRBV4-2 with TRBJ2-5; 10 bases are shared with TRBD2. The V gene end was trimmed by 0 bases and the J gene end by 3 bases; junction bases not matched to a gene: 4. The CDR3 length is 16 residues. Germline V gene data show CDR1 as LGHNA and CDR2 as YNFKEQ. CDR3 region: CASSQDPTSGKETQYF. The CDR3 DNA sequence: TGTGCCAGCAGCCAAGATCCCACTAGCGGGAAAGAGACCCAGTACTTC.